These 30 T cell receptor beta chains were all obtained from the same sample, sequenced in a study of shared clonotypes between healthy human individuals. Data came from immunoSEQ multiplex PCR; TCRdb stores just in-frame clones and leaves some out. The data show about 2.3 million clones, 85% to 95% seen once. Sequenced material: naive CD4+ T cells from PBMCs. Specified subset: CD45RA+ positively selected. These TCRs come from a man aged 18 to 30 in good health. Some clones in this sample may be carry-over from other donors' samples.

The V gene is TRBV5-1, the J gene TRBJ1-2; D is ambiguous. The germline CDR1 and CDR2 sequences are SGHRS and YFSETQ. The CDR3 is 18 amino acids. V was clipped by 3 bases and J by 4 bases, with 25 bases between them. CDR3 in DNA: TGCGCCAGCAGCTCTGAACAACGGCCCTGGTCGGAAACCTATGGCTACACCTTC. Translating it yields CASSSEQRPWSETYGYTF. Together with reference TRBV5-1 and TRBJ1-2, the CDR3 gives the full variable domain: KAGVTQTPRYLIKTRGQQVTLSCSPISGHRSVSWYQQTPGQGLQFLFEYFSETQRNKGNFPGRFSGRQFSNSRSEMNVSTLELGDSALYLCASSSEQRPWSETYGYTFGSGTRLTVV.

The V gene is TRBV12-5, the J gene TRBJ1-2, with TRBD1 matching 7 bases. V lost 6 bases and J lost 8; bases outside the gene matches: 3. The CDR3 runs 11 residues. Germline V gives CDR1 LGHNT, CDR2 FRNRAP. CDR3 loop: CASGQGSGYTF. DNA for the CDR3: TGTGCTAGTGGACAGGGGAGCGGCTACACCTTC.

The V call is TRBV5-1, the J call TRBJ1-1; 7 bases map to TRBD1. The CDR3 is 14 residues long. Germline V gene sequence: CDR1 SGHRS, CDR2 YFSETQ. Germline trimming cut 4 bases from V and 4 bases from J; bases unmatched to any gene: 7. The CDR3 sequence: CASSAQGTSTEAFF. In nucleotides, the CDR3 is TGCGCCAGCAGCGCACAGGGGACCAGCACTGAAGCTTTCTTT. The variable domain in full, with the rest retrieved from reference TRBV5-1 and TRBJ1-1, is KAGVTQTPRYLIKTRGQQVTLSCSPISGHRSVSWYQQTPGQGLQFLFEYFSETQRNKGNFPGRFSGRQFSNSRSEMNVSTLELGDSALYLCASSAQGTSTEAFFGQGTRLTVV.

For this clone: The same CDR3 can be traced to other DNA sequences in this sample. This rearrangement joins TRBV5-1 to TRBJ2-7, with a possible D match to TRBD2 (5 bases). The germline gives CDR1 SGHRS, CDR2 YFSETQ. Trimming removed 1 base from V and 4 bases from J, with 12 bases in between. The CDR3 covers 14 residues. CDR3 residues: CASSLSTGSYEQYF. The CDR3, as DNA: TGCGCCAGCAGCTTGAGTACGGGAAGTTACGAGCAGTACTTC. The full variable domain, with the rest looked up from reference TRBV5-1 and TRBJ2-7, is KAGVTQTPRYLIKTRGQQVTLSCSPISGHRSVSWYQQTPGQGLQFLFEYFSETQRNKGNFPGRFSGRQFSNSRSEMNVSTLELGDSALYLCASSLSTGSYEQYFGPGTRLTVT.

The rearrangement joins TRBV7-9 to TRBJ2-2, with D unclear. This CDR3 comprises 16 residues. Germline V gives CDR1 SEHNR, CDR2 FQNEAQ (reference sequence). V was clipped by 7 bases and J by 0 bases, with 15 bases between them. This chain's CDR3 is CASILLRGTNTGELFF. CDR3 nucleotide sequence: TGTGCCAGCATCCTCCTTCGTGGGACGAACACCGGGGAGCTGTTTTTT.

The table lists this clone with a count of one. The J gene is TRBJ2-5, the V gene TRBV15; possible D gene TRBD1, 6 bases. The J call may be faulty, since TRBJ2-7 better matches the DNA end. Germline V gene data show CDR1 as LNHNV and CDR2 as YYDKDF (reference sequence). This CDR3 is built from 15 residues. CDR3 sequence (DNA): TGTGCCACCAGCAGCACCCCCAGGGGCTCCTACGAGCAGTACTTC. This gives the protein CATSSTPRGSYEQYF.

V usage is TRBV7-3 and J usage is TRBJ2-7; the match to TRBD2 covers 10 bases. The junction had 7 bases not matched to a gene; V was cut back by 5 bases and J by 9 bases. CDR3 size: 13 residues. Germline V gene data show CDR1 as SGHTA and CDR2 as FQGTGA. In DNA, the CDR3 is TGTGCCAGCAGCCGCACCGGGACTAGCGTGCAGTACTTC. It translates to CASSRTGTSVQYF.

The rearrangement joins TRBV19 to TRBJ1-1; maybe TRBD1 (5 bases). V was pared by 4 bases and J by 6 bases, with 12 bases between. The length of the CDR3 is 13 residues. Germline V gene data show CDR1 as LNHDA and CDR2 as SQIVND (reference sequence). Here the CDR3 reads CASSNQGSPEAFF. The DNA of the CDR3 is TGTGCCAGTAGTAATCAGGGTTCGCCTGAAGCTTTCTTT.

This sequence joins TRBV4-3 and TRBJ2-1, with D perhaps matching TRBD2 (6 bases). The CDR3 sequence is 16 residues long. Germline lookup yields CDR1 LGHNA and CDR2 YSLEER. V was trimmed by 4 bases and J by 8 bases, leaving 21 bases between them. Written as DNA, the CDR3 is TGCGCCAGCAGCCCCCAACGGGAGCGGACGGGCGATGAGCAGTTCTTC. Its translation is CASSPQRERTGDEQFF.

DNA for the CDR3: TGTGCCAGCAGCTTAGCTTTCGGGACGTCCTACGAGCAGTACTTC. It codes for CASSLAFGTSYEQYF. The V and J genes are TRBV7-9 and TRBJ2-7; D tentatively fits TRBD1 or TRBD2 (5 bases each). With 0 bases removed from V and 1 base from J, the gap between germline ends came to 10 bases. Germline CDR1 reads SEHNR; CDR2 reads FQNEAQ (reference sequence). The CDR3 contains 15 residues. The full variable domain, rest sourced from reference TRBV7-9 and TRBJ2-7, is DTGVSQNPRHKITKRGQNVTFRCDPISEHNRLYWYRQTLGQGPEFLTYFQNEAQLEKSRLLSDRFSAERPKGSFSTLEIQRTEQGDSAMYLCASSLAFGTSYEQYFGPGTRLTVT.

V usage is TRBV7-9 and J usage is TRBJ2-7; 10 positions agree with TRBD2. Germline CDR1 and CDR2: SEHNR and FQNEAQ (reference sequence). The CDR3 totals 13 residues. V lost 5 bases, J lost 6 bases, and 4 bases stayed unmatched. The chain's CDR3 is CASSASGSGEQYF. In DNA form, the CDR3 reads TGTGCCAGCAGCGCTAGCGGGAGTGGCGAGCAGTACTTC. Filled out from reference TRBV7-9 and TRBJ2-7, the complete variable domain reads DTGVSQNPRHKITKRGQNVTFRCDPISEHNRLYWYRQTLGQGPEFLTYFQNEAQLEKSRLLSDRFSAERPKGSFSTLEIQRTEQGDSAMYLCASSASGSGEQYFGPGTRLTVT.

V gene TRBV11-2 combines with J gene TRBJ2-7; 8 nucleotides match TRBD2. CDR1 and CDR2 (germline): SGHAT, FQNNGV. There are 14 residues in the CDR3. Trimming cost V 5 bases and J 2 bases; bases outside gene matches: 5. The CDR3 DNA reads as TGTGCCAGCAGCCGCCCCGGGGGGGCCTACGAGCAGTACTTC. It codes for CASSRPGGAYEQYF.

The chain joins TRBV2 to TRBJ2-5; the match to TRBD1 covers 9 bases. Germline CDR1 SNHLY, CDR2 FYNNEI. V trimming: 6 bases; J trimming: 5 bases; junction bases outside the gene matches: 7. The CDR3 loop spans 14 amino acids. CDR3 loop: CASRGDRATETQYF. CDR3 in DNA: TGTGCCAGCAGGGGGGACAGGGCCACGGAGACCCAGTACTTC.

The chain uses TRBV5-1 and TRBJ1-2; 10 bases match TRBD1. This CDR3 contains 12 residues. Trimming at V came to 4 bases and at J to 13 bases, leaving 7 bases not matched to a gene. Germline V gives CDR1 SGHRS, CDR2 YFSETQ. This chain's CDR3 is CASSLPGQGSTF. CDR3 bases: TGCGCCAGCAGCCTGCCGGGACAGGGGTCCACCTTC.

CDR3 nucleotides: TGCGCCAGCCAAAGGGACGGGGCCTATGGCTACACCTTC. This sequence encodes CASQRDGAYGYTF. The gene calls are TRBV5-1 and TRBJ1-2; TRBD1 is a possible D gene (5 bases). The CDR3 covers 13 residues. Germline V lookup: CDR1 SGHRS, CDR2 YFSETQ. V was clipped by 7 bases and J by 4 bases, with 14 bases between them.

As for this clone: The sample carries other DNA sequences with the same CDR3. This chain connects TRBV9 to TRBJ1-2; tentative D call: TRBD1 (5 bases). Trimming removed 0 bases from V and 4 bases from J, with 7 bases in between. CDR1 SGDLS and CDR2 YYNGEE come from the germline V gene. This CDR3 is 13 amino acids long. The CDR3 reads CASSVGGSYGYTF. The CDR3 coding sequence is TGTGCCAGCAGCGTAGGGGGCAGCTATGGCTACACCTTC.

On this clone: Other DNA sequences in the sample encode the same CDR3. The chain couples TRBV29-1 to TRBJ1-3; D gene unclear. This CDR3 has 14 residues. Germline V gene lookup returns CDR1 SQVTM and CDR2 ANQGSEA. Trimming took off 1 base at V and 0 bases at J, with 7 bases between the two ends. This chain's CDR3 is CSVEGGGSGNTIYF. CDR3 sequence (DNA): TGCAGCGTTGAAGGGGGAGGCTCTGGAAACACCATATATTTT.

V and J are TRBV5-1 and TRBJ1-4; TRBD1 matches 7 bases. The germline CDR1 and CDR2 sequences are SGHRS and YFSETQ. The junction had 10 bases not matched to a gene; V was cut back by 3 bases and J by 8 bases. CDR3 size: 15 residues. The CDR3: CASSYDRAPSEKLFF. The CDR3 DNA is TGCGCCAGCAGCTATGACAGGGCGCCGTCGGAAAAACTGTTTTTT.

The chain has TRBV28 and TRBJ2-7, with D possibly being TRBD1 (6 bases). The CDR3 loop spans 13 amino acids. Trimming shortened V by 5 bases and J by 1 base, and 9 bases separated the two germline ends. Germline V gives CDR1 MDHEN, CDR2 SYDVKM. CDR3: CASSDRNSYEQYF. The CDR3 DNA reads TGTGCCAGCAGTGACAGGAATTCCTACGAGCAGTACTTC.

Regarding this clone: Additional DNA sequences in this sample encode the identical CDR3. The chain recombines TRBV4-1 with TRBJ2-5, with D maybe TRBD2 (5 bases). The germline CDR1 and CDR2 sequences are MGHRA and YSYEKL. V was cut by 1 base and J by 4 bases, with 7 bases left in between. The CDR3 has 13 amino acids. The CDR3 loop reads CASSQVLAETQYF. The DNA of the CDR3 is TGCGCCAGCAGCCAAGTCCTAGCAGAGACCCAGTACTTC.

A remark on this clone: This sample also contains other DNA sequences that code for the same CDR3. The chain joins TRBV5-1 to TRBJ2-1, with 11 bases fitting TRBD2. Per the germline V gene, CDR1 is SGHRS and CDR2 is YFSETQ. The CDR3 spans 16 residues. Trimming removed 0 bases from V and 6 bases from J; junction bases left unmatched: 5. CDR3 residues: CASSLALAGGGNEQFF. CDR3 DNA sequence: TGCGCCAGCAGCTTGGCTCTAGCGGGAGGTGGCAATGAGCAGTTCTTC.

Note on this clone: Within the sample, other DNA sequences also encode this same CDR3. This chain links TRBV7-2 with TRBJ2-1; the D is unclear. The germline V and J ends were trimmed by 2 bases and 7 bases, with 6 bases remaining between them. The CDR3 consists of 12 residues. Germline CDR1 is SGHTA and CDR2 is FQGNSA. The CDR3 DNA reads TGTGCCAGCAGCTTAAGAGGAAATGAGCAGTTCTTC. It encodes CASSLRGNEQFF.

This chain connects TRBV10-3 to TRBJ2-7; 11 bases fit TRBD2. The CDR3 loop spans 16 amino acids. Trimming removed 4 bases from V and 7 bases from J; junction bases left unmatched: 12. Per the germline V gene, CDR1 is ENHRY and CDR2 is SYGVKD. CDR3 protein: CAISGSLAGGPGEQYF. In DNA form, the CDR3 reads TGTGCCATCAGTGGAAGCTTAGCGGGAGGGCCGGGGGAGCAGTACTTC.

The chain uses TRBV5-1 and TRBJ2-2; TRBD2 agrees at 7 bases. The CDR3 covers 16 residues. The V and J ends lost 0 bases and 7 bases, in that order; junction bases with no gene match: 9. Germline V gene sequence: CDR1 SGHRS, CDR2 YFSETQ. The CDR3 sequence: CASSLVVAGDGGELFF. CDR3 DNA: TGCGCCAGCAGCTTGGTCGTGGCGGGAGATGGCGGGGAGCTGTTTTTT.

V usage is TRBV5-1 and J usage is TRBJ2-2, with D perhaps matching TRBD2 (5 bases). Trimming left V 1 base short and J 4 bases short, with 8 bases between. CDR1 and CDR2 from the germline V gene are SGHRS and YFSETQ. CDR3 length: 14 residues. In nucleotides, the CDR3 is TGCGCCAGCAGCTTGTTTGAGGGCACCGGGGAGCTGTTTTTT. Amino acid sequence: CASSLFEGTGELFF. The full variable domain, its missing parts supplied by reference TRBV5-1 and TRBJ2-2, is KAGVTQTPRYLIKTRGQQVTLSCSPISGHRSVSWYQQTPGQGLQFLFEYFSETQRNKGNFPGRFSGRQFSNSRSEMNVSTLELGDSALYLCASSLFEGTGELFFGEGSRLTVL.

V is TRBV27 and J is TRBJ2-5; tentative D call: TRBD2 (6 bases). The CDR3 is 13 amino acids. The V gene's germline CDR1 is MNHEY and CDR2 SMNVEV (reference sequence). V was clipped by 6 bases and J by 5 bases, with 13 bases between them. CDR3 nucleotide sequence: TGTGCCAGCAGCCCCGGGACTGCGGAGACCCAGTACTTC. Protein: CASSPGTAETQYF.

The rearrangement joins TRBV7-3 to TRBJ1-2, with D tentatively TRBD1 (6 bases). This CDR3 is built from 15 residues. Looked up from germline, CDR1 is SGHTA and CDR2 is FQGTGA. The germline V and J ends were trimmed by 4 bases and 5 bases, with 17 bases remaining between them. For the CDR3, the DNA is TGTGCCAGCAGCTCAAGGGCGGGGGCCCTTTATGGCTACACCTTC. It is translated as CASSSRAGALYGYTF.

This clone was detected a few times. The J gene is TRBJ1-1, the V gene TRBV9, with D possibly being TRBD1 (5 bases). There are 14 residues in the CDR3. Trimming cost V 2 bases and J 0 bases, with 8 bases left between them. In germline, CDR1 is SGDLS, CDR2 YYNGEE. CDR3 sequence (DNA): TGTGCCAGCAGCGTGACAGCGCTGAACACTGAAGCTTTCTTT. Translating it yields CASSVTALNTEAFF.

This clone was picked up one time. The V call is TRBV4-3, the J call TRBJ2-1; weak D call: TRBD1 (6 bases). Trimming pared 0 bases from V and 9 bases from J, leaving 15 bases between. Looked up from germline, CDR1 is LGHNA and CDR2 is YSLEER. The CDR3 loop spans 15 amino acids. This CDR3 reads CASSQDAPRGAEQFF. The DNA of the CDR3 is TGCGCCAGCAGCCAAGACGCCCCCAGGGGAGCTGAGCAGTTCTTC.

This rearrangement joins TRBV27 to TRBJ1-4; the D is unclear. This CDR3 has 15 residues. Germline CDR1 and CDR2: MNHEY and SMNVEV (reference sequence). Trimming cost V 3 bases and J 3 bases, with 11 bases left between them. CDR3 nucleotides: TGTGCCAGCAGTTTTGGGTGGGCTTCTAATGAAAAACTGTTTTTT. Its translation is CASSFGWASNEKLFF.